A selection of T cell receptor beta chains follows, all from one sample in a study of T cells in Graves' hyperthyroidism and ophthalmopathy. Each CDR3 protein is one row after TCRdb ran MiXCR on the multiplex PCR reads. Altogether about 380,000 distinct CDR3 sequences are present, around 18% being singletons, with the ten largest covering 35% to 50%. Sequencing was performed on blood. The receptors were sampled from a man younger than 35 with Graves' ophthalmopathy. The CDR3 runs from the conserved cysteine through the conserved F or W. The order of the fields is J gene, V gene, D gene, CDR3 protein. A D gene is named only where the DNA matches it firmly.

j_call: TRBJ1-2
v_call: TRBV7-9
d_call: -
cdr3_aa: CASSPQGDPNYGYTF

j_call: TRBJ2-5
v_call: TRBV7-2
d_call: TRBD2
cdr3_aa: CASSLVGGGRETQYF

j_call: TRBJ2-7
v_call: TRBV2
d_call: -
cdr3_aa: CASRDNTGFSYEQYF

j_call: TRBJ2-5
v_call: TRBV7-9
d_call: -
cdr3_aa: CASSLAWGETQYF

j_call: TRBJ2-1
v_call: TRBV3-1
d_call: TRBD2
cdr3_aa: CASRETSGGPTYNEQFF

j_call: TRBJ1-5
v_call: TRBV12-3/TRBV12-4
d_call: -
cdr3_aa: CASSPRHSNQPQHF

j_call: TRBJ1-6
v_call: TRBV9
d_call: -
cdr3_aa: CASSAGGNSPLHF

j_call: TRBJ2-3
v_call: TRBV12-3/TRBV12-4
d_call: TRBD1
cdr3_aa: CASSTGQGRTDTQYF

j_call: TRBJ1-5
v_call: TRBV6-2/TRBV6-3
d_call: -
cdr3_aa: CASSYSKIEQGGRQPQHF

j_call: TRBJ2-1
v_call: TRBV27
d_call: -
cdr3_aa: CASSLSMDMGATFF

j_call: TRBJ2-5
v_call: TRBV28
d_call: TRBD2
cdr3_aa: CASSPGGWETQYF

j_call: TRBJ2-3
v_call: TRBV2
d_call: TRBD2
cdr3_aa: CASRTSGGGTDTQYF

j_call: TRBJ2-3
v_call: TRBV20-1
d_call: TRBD2
cdr3_aa: CSASGRREQVTDTQYF

j_call: TRBJ1-2
v_call: TRBV6-1
d_call: -
cdr3_aa: CASRAVVLHGYTF

j_call: TRBJ2-7
v_call: TRBV15
d_call: TRBD1
cdr3_aa: CATSPLTGTYEQYF

j_call: TRBJ2-5
v_call: TRBV27
d_call: TRBD2
cdr3_aa: CASSSQAGGQETQYF

j_call: TRBJ2-1
v_call: TRBV4-2
d_call: -
cdr3_aa: CASSQDPAREYNEQFF

j_call: TRBJ2-1
v_call: TRBV12-3/TRBV12-4
d_call: -
cdr3_aa: CASSLTDSTYNEQFF

j_call: TRBJ1-1
v_call: TRBV29-1
d_call: -
cdr3_aa: CSVELGVTEAFF

j_call: TRBJ1-2
v_call: TRBV27
d_call: TRBD1
cdr3_aa: CASSFTGGYYGYTF

j_call: TRBJ1-5
v_call: TRBV15
d_call: -
cdr3_aa: CATSRVQGEIGNQPQHF

j_call: TRBJ2-3
v_call: TRBV4-1
d_call: TRBD1
cdr3_aa: CASSQFYSYPGQGRGDTQYF

j_call: TRBJ1-5
v_call: TRBV5-1
d_call: -
cdr3_aa: CASSFPRSVLPQHF

j_call: TRBJ2-7
v_call: TRBV12-3/TRBV12-4
d_call: -
cdr3_aa: CASSFFSSGGNEQYF

j_call: TRBJ2-7
v_call: TRBV10-3
d_call: TRBD1
cdr3_aa: CAISEFGTGSYEQYF

j_call: TRBJ2-7
v_call: TRBV20-1
d_call: -
cdr3_aa: CSARAFPSTRSEQYF

j_call: TRBJ2-7
v_call: TRBV12-3/TRBV12-4
d_call: TRBD1
cdr3_aa: CASSLAPTGGEQYF

j_call: TRBJ2-7
v_call: TRBV7-9
d_call: TRBD1
cdr3_aa: CASSPFTGGYEQYF

j_call: TRBJ2-7
v_call: TRBV20-1
d_call: -
cdr3_aa: CSADLSGAPYEQYF

j_call: TRBJ2-7
v_call: TRBV27
d_call: -
cdr3_aa: CASSLSERQVSYEQYF

j_call: TRBJ2-1
v_call: TRBV11-2
d_call: TRBD2
cdr3_aa: CASSSLRTSGVDNEQFF

j_call: TRBJ2-2
v_call: TRBV7-8
d_call: TRBD1
cdr3_aa: CASSFFPGQGNGELFF

j_call: TRBJ1-1
v_call: TRBV7-9
d_call: TRBD1
cdr3_aa: CASRQGGNTEAFF

j_call: TRBJ1-2
v_call: TRBV11-2
d_call: -
cdr3_aa: CASSPSGLTNYGYTF

j_call: TRBJ1-5
v_call: TRBV20-1
d_call: -
cdr3_aa: CSASQGYPNQPQHF

j_call: TRBJ1-5
v_call: TRBV25-1
d_call: -
cdr3_aa: CASGGSGNQPQHF

j_call: TRBJ1-4
v_call: TRBV6-1
d_call: TRBD1
cdr3_aa: CASRFTGGGSEKLFF

j_call: TRBJ2-4
v_call: TRBV7-3
d_call: -
cdr3_aa: CASSRRAGRDIQYF

j_call: TRBJ2-1
v_call: TRBV27
d_call: TRBD2
cdr3_aa: CASRQSGTSLQFF

j_call: TRBJ1-5
v_call: TRBV28
d_call: -
cdr3_aa: CASSTSGVGNQPQHF

j_call: TRBJ1-3
v_call: TRBV7-9
d_call: -
cdr3_aa: CASSPFAGSGNTIYF

j_call: TRBJ1-1
v_call: TRBV28
d_call: -
cdr3_aa: CASSGQMNTEAFF

j_call: TRBJ1-2
v_call: TRBV14
d_call: -
cdr3_aa: CASSQATNYGYTF

j_call: TRBJ2-7
v_call: TRBV28
d_call: TRBD1
cdr3_aa: CASSRPGTGEYEQYF

j_call: TRBJ1-2
v_call: TRBV12-3/TRBV12-4
d_call: -
cdr3_aa: CASSAGLGYTF

j_call: TRBJ2-3
v_call: TRBV20-1
d_call: TRBD2
cdr3_aa: CSALRTSGGATDTQYF

j_call: TRBJ2-1
v_call: TRBV5-6
d_call: -
cdr3_aa: CASSGGGSGQSNEQFF

j_call: TRBJ1-5
v_call: TRBV28
d_call: -
cdr3_aa: CASSLFRGREPQHF